This T cell receptor beta chain was obtained from a study of shared clonotypes between healthy human individuals. Background on the study: A couple of women and a few men aged 18 to 49 served as donors. Each donor's CD4 naive and CD4 memory cells filled three plates apiece, CD8 naive two, and CD8 memory one.

Study-level findings and limits: It was the few donors that limited the genetic and exposure-history diversity represented.

The germline gives CDR1 SGHTA, CDR2 FQGTGA. The V and J ends lost 4 bases and 6 bases respectively, with 15 bases between them. The CDR3 contains 14 residues. The naive CD8 population came from CD45RO-negative cells selected for CCR7, without terminally differentiated effector memory CD45RA+ cells. Each cell subset's genomic DNA was divided evenly among several immunoSEQ plates. Some clones are missing from TCRdb's copy, which holds only in-frame ones; the method was immunoSEQ multiplex PCR. The table lists millions of clones, just under 95% of them singletons. With regard to this clone: What it binds is unknown.

Sequencing input: naive CD8+ T cells sorted from blood. This TCR was recovered from a man aged 18 to 30 in good health. The J gene is TRBJ2-5, the V gene TRBV7-3; D unclear. The CDR3 protein is CASSSDLNSKTQYF. The DNA for the CDR3 is TGTGCCAGCAGCTCAGACCTAAATTCGAAGACCCAGTACTTC. The whole variable domain, remainder taken from reference TRBV7-3 and TRBJ2-5, is GAGVSQTPSNKVTEKGKYVELRCDPISGHTALYWYRQSLGQGPEFLIYFQGTGAADDSGLPNDRFFAVRPEGSVSTLKIQRTERGDSAVYLCASSSDLNSKTQYFGPGTRLLVL.